Listed here is a single TCR beta chain. In the authors' workflow: How many nucleated cells were present was estimated from reference gene primer amplification. Data came from immunoSEQ multiplex PCR; TCRdb stores just in-frame clones and leaves some out. The V and J calls and clone size were taken over from that table, and D and trimming were inferred from the DNA. Among roughly 180,000 clones, approximately 85% were seen once, and the ten largest hold approximately 7.7%. The data stem from a study of blood T cell repertoires in COVID-19. About the research overall: Both acute and convalescent COVID-19 samples were obtained from the United States, Italy and Spain. PBMCs, B-cell-depleted T cells, or T cells were the source of the cDNA or gDNA that made up the material.

The CDR3 spans 14 residues. Trimming took off 4 bases at V and 3 bases at J, with 13 bases between the two ends. CDR1 and CDR2 (germline): SGHTS, YDEGEE. One Seattle source followed patients from active infection through their disease course. Input material: peripheral blood. The chain couples TRBV5-8 to TRBJ1-2; D is possibly TRBD1 (5 bases). This TCR was sampled from a woman aged 60-70 years with COVID-19, enrolled during active disease. CDR3 sequence (DNA): TGTGCCAGCAGCCAGGGTACGTGGCACTATGGCTACACCTTC. Its protein product is CASSQGTWHYGYTF.